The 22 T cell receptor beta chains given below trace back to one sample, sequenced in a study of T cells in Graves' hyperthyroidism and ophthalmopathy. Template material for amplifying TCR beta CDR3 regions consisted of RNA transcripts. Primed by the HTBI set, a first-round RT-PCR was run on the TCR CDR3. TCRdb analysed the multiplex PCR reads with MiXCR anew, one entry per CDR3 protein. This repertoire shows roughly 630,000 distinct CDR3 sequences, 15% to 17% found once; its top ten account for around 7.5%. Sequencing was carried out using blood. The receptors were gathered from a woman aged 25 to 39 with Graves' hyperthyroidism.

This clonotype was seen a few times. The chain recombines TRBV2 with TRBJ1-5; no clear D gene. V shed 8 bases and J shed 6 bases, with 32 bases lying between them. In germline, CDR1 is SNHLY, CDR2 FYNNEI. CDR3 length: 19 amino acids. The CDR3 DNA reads TGTGCCAGCTCACCTAACCCAGCGGGTGGAACCAACTACGTTCAGCCCCAGCATTTT. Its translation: CASSPNPAGGTNYVQPQHF.

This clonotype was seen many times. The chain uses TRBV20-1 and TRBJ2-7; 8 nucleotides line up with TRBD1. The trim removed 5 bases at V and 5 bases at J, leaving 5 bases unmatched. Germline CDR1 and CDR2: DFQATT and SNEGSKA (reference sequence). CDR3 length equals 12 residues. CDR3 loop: CSAARTGNEQYF. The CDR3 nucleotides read TGCAGTGCTGCCCGGACAGGGAACGAGCAGTACTTC.

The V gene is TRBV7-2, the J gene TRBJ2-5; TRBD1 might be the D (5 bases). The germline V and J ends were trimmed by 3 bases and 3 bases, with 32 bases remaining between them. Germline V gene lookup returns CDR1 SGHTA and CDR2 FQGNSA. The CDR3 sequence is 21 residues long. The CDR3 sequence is CASSFLLYQPTDIRREETQYF. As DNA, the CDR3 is TGTGCCAGCAGCTTCTTACTCTACCAGCCCACGGACATCCGAAGGGAAGAGACCCAGTACTTC.

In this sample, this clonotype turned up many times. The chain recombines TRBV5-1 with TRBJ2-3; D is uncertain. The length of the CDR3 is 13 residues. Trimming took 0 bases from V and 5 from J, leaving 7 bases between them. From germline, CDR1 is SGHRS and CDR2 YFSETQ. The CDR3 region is CASSLGHLDTQYF. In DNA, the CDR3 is TGCGCCAGCAGCTTGGGACATTTAGATACGCAGTATTTT.

The CDR3 nucleotides are TGTGCCAGCGTGCGGGAGGGCCCCCCCACAGATACGCAGTATTTT. Encoded protein: CASVREGPPTDTQYF. The rearrangement links TRBV12-3 or TRBV12-4 to TRBJ2-3; TRBD2 matches 9 bases. The ends lost 8 bases at V and 2 bases at J; junction bases unmatched: 8. The CDR3 consists of 15 residues.

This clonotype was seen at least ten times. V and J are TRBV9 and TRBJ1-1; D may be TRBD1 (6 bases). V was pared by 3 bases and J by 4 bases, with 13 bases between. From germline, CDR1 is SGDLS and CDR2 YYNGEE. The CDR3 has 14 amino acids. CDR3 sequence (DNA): TGTGCCAGCAGCGAAGGGGGGTCGGGCACTGAAGCTTTCTTT. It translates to CASSEGGSGTEAFF.

The CDR3 loop is CASSIGGRAGGTQYF. The CDR3 nucleotides are TGTGCCAGTAGTATCGGCGGGAGGGCCGGGGGTACGCAGTATTTT. The chain recombines TRBV19 with TRBJ2-3; TRBD2 aligns across 9 bases. The germline V gene has CDR1 LNHDA and CDR2 SQIVND (reference sequence). The CDR3 sequence is 15 residues long. The ends lost 3 bases at V and 8 bases at J; junction bases unmatched: 9.

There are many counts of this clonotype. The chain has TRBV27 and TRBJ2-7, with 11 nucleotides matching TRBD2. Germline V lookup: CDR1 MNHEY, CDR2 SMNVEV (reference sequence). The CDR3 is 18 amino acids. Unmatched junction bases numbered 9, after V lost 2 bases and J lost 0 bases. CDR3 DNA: TGTGCCAGCAGTTTAACGGGACTAGCGGCGGGGAGCTCCTACGAGCAGTACTTC. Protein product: CASSLTGLAAGSSYEQYF.

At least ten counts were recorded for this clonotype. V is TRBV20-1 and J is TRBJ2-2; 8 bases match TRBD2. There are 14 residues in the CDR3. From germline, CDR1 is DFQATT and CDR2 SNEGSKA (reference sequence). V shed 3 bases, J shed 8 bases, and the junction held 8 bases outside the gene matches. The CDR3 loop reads CSARLAGRLGELFF. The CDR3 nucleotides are TGCAGTGCTAGGCTAGCGGGTCGTCTAGGGGAGCTGTTTTTT.

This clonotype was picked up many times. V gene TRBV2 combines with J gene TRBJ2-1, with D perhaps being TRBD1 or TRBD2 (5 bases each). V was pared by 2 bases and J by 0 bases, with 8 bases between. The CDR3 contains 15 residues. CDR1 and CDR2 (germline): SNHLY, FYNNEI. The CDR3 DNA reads TGTGCCAGCAGTGAATGGGGGTACTCCTACAATGAGCAGTTCTTC. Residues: CASSEWGYSYNEQFF.

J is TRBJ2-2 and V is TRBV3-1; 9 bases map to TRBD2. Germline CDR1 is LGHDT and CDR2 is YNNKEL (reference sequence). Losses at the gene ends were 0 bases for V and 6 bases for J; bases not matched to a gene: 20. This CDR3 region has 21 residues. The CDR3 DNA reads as TGTGCCAGCAGCCAAGACCCCCTAGGGACTAGCCCCGGGCCGGGGGCCGGGGAGCTGTTTTTT. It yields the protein CASSQDPLGTSPGPGAGELFF.

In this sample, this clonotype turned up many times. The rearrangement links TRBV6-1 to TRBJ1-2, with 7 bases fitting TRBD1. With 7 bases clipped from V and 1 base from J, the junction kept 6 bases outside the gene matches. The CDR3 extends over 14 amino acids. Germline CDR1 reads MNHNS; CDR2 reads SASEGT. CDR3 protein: CASTRQGNNYGYTF. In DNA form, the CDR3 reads TGTGCCAGCACTAGACAGGGTAATAACTATGGCTACACCTTC.

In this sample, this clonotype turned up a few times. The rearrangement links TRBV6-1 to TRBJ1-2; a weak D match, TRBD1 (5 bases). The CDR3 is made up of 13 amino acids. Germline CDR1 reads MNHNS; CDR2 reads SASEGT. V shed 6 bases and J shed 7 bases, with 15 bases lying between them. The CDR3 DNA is TGTGCCAGCAGCCCCGGGACCATGAGTGGCTACACCTTC. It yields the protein CASSPGTMSGYTF.

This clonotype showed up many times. The CDR3 coding sequence is TGCGCCAGCAGCCGAGACAGGGGTCACACAGATACGCAGTATTTT. As protein: CASSRDRGHTDTQYF. The rearrangement joins TRBV5-1 to TRBJ2-3, with TRBD1 matching over 8 bases. This CDR3 has 15 residues. V dropped 4 bases and J dropped 2; count of bases not matched to a gene: 6. From germline, CDR1 is SGHRS and CDR2 YFSETQ.

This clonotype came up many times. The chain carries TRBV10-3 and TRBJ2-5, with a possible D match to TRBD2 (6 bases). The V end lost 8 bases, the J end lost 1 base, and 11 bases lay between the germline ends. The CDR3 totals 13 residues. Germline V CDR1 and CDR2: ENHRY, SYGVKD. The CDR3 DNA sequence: TGTGCCATCGCCGCTAGCGCCCAAGAGACCCAGTACTTC. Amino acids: CAIAASAQETQYF.

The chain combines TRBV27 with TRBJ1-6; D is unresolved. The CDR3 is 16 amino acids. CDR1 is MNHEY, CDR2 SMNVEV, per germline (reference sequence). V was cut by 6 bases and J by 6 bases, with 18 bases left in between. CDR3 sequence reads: CASSINKSGINSPLHF. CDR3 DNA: TGTGCCAGCAGCATAAATAAGTCTGGGATTAATTCACCCCTCCACTTT.

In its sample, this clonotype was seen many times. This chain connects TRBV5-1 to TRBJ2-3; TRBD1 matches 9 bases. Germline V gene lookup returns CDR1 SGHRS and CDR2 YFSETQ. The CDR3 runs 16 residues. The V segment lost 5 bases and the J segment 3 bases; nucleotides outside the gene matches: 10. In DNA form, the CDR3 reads TGCGCCAGCAGTACAGCCGGGACAGGGCGGACAGATACGCAGTATTTT. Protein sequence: CASSTAGTGRTDTQYF.

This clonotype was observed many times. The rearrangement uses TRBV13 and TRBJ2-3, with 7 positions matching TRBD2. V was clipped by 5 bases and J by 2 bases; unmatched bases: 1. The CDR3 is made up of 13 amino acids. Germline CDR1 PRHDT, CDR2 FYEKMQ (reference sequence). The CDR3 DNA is TGTGCCAGCAGCGAGCGGGACACAGATACGCAGTATTTT. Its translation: CASSERDTDTQYF.

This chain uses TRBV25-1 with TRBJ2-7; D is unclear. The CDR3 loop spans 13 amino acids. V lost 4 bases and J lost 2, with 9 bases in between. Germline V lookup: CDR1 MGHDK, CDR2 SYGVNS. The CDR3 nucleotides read TGTGCCAGCAGTGGATGGATGGCCTACGAGCAGTACTTC. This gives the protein CASSGWMAYEQYF.

This CDR3 reads CASGFSTDTQYF. CDR3 sequence (DNA): TGTGCCAGCGGGTTTAGCACAGATACGCAGTATTTT. The V and J genes are TRBV27 and TRBJ2-3; D is uncertain. CDR3 size: 12 residues. V lost 8 bases and J 0 bases, leaving 6 bases between the germline ends. Per germline, CDR1 MNHEY and CDR2 SMNVEV (reference sequence).

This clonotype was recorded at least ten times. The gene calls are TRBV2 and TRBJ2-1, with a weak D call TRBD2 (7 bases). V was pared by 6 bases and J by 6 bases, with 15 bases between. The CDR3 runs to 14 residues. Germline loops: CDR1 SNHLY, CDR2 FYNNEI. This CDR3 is CASSQGGGTNEQFF. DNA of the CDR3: TGTGCCAGCAGCCAAGGGGGGGGTACCAATGAGCAGTTCTTC.

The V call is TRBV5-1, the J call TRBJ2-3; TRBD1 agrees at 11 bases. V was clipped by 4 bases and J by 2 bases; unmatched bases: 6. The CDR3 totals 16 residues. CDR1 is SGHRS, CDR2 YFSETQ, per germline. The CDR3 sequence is CASSRGTGGFTDTQYF. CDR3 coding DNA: TGCGCCAGCAGCAGAGGGACAGGGGGTTTCACAGATACGCAGTATTTT.